This T cell receptor (beta chain) was profiled in a study of patients and donors after allogeneic stem cell transplantation. TCRdb reprocessed the RT-PCR reads via MiXCR and lists one record per CDR3 protein. Of about 960,000 distinct CDR3 sequences listed, roughly 18% are singletons. Germline V gives CDR1 SEHNR, CDR2 FQNEAQ (reference sequence). This CDR3 region has 12 residues. The V and J ends lost 4 bases and 9 bases respectively, with 10 bases between them. The chain is built from TRBV7-9 and TRBJ2-1; perhaps TRBD2 as D (5 bases). This clonotype originated in a human donor who was either an allogeneic HSCT recipient or a stem cell or donor lymphocyte infusion donor (not recorded which). It is not recorded whose cells these are; they may come from a transplant donor. Material: blood, either unsorted or a sorted T cell fraction (not recorded which). The CDR3 here is CASSSSGSEQFF. The CDR3, as DNA: TGTGCCAGCAGCTCCAGCGGTAGTGAGCAGTTCTTC.